Included here is one TCR beta chain sequence, with context. TCRdb re-called the RT-PCR reads with MiXCR, one entry per CDR3 protein. The sample lists about 700,000 distinct CDR3 sequences, about 14% seen once, with roughly 3.9% in the top ten. V dropped 1 base and J dropped 8 bases, with 15 bases sitting between them. Germline CDR1 SEHNR, CDR2 FQNEAQ (reference sequence). The CDR3 runs 16 residues. The rearrangement links TRBV7-9 to TRBJ1-6; D is ambiguous. The sequencing input was memory CD4+ T cells from blood. This clonotype originated in a female donor in good health, serving as a healthy control. The CDR3 sequence: CASSLGLGIGDSPLHF. In DNA form, the CDR3 reads TGTGCCAGCAGCTTAGGCCTTGGGATCGGGGATTCACCCCTCCACTTT. Based on the CDR3 plus reference TRBV7-9 and TRBJ1-6, the full variable domain is DTGVSQNPRHKITKRGQNVTFRCDPISEHNRLYWYRQTLGQGPEFLTYFQNEAQLEKSRLLSDRFSAERPKGSFSTLEIQRTEQGDSAMYLCASSLGLGIGDSPLHFGNGTRLTVT.